A single sample gave rise to the 9 T cell receptor beta chains below, sequenced in a study of blood T cell repertoires in COVID-19. Here immunoSEQ multiplex PCR was the method, and the copy in TCRdb shows in-frame clones only, minus some. The table includes 250,000 to 350,000 clones, approximately 90% detected once. Sequenced input: PBMCs or T cells enriched from blood (not recorded which). These receptors were taken from a woman younger than 30 who had recovered from COVID-19.

The chain employs TRBV2 and TRBJ2-5, with TRBD1 matching over 10 bases. Germline values: CDR1 SNHLY, CDR2 FYNNEI. The CDR3 covers 15 residues. With 6 bases clipped from V and 5 bases from J, the junction kept 9 bases outside the gene matches. The CDR3 coding sequence is TGTGCCAGCAGGGCCGGGACAGGGGACGTCGAGACCCAGTACTTC. Its protein product is CASRAGTGDVETQYF.

V gene TRBV29-1 combines with J gene TRBJ2-3; 9 positions match TRBD1. Germline V gene data show CDR1 as SQVTM and CDR2 as ANQGSEA. This CDR3 contains 14 residues. V shed 5 bases and J 11 bases; nucleotides not matched to a gene: 14. CDR3 amino acids: CSVSPGQGTYQQYF. The DNA of the CDR3 is TGCAGCGTTTCTCCGGGACAGGGAACCTACCAGCAGTATTTT.

The chain uses TRBV18 and TRBJ1-6, with a possible D match to TRBD1 (5 bases). Germline lookup yields CDR1 KGHSH and CDR2 LQKENI. Deletions cut 1 base from V and 7 bases from J, with 11 bases between. CDR3 size: 15 residues. The CDR3: CASSPQRQQNSPLHF. The CDR3 region has the DNA TGTGCCAGCTCACCACAGCGACAGCAGAATTCACCCCTCCACTTT.

This chain uses TRBV5-1 with TRBJ1-2, with D perhaps TRBD1 (5 bases). The CDR3 covers 15 residues. Germline CDR1 and CDR2: SGHRS and YFSETQ. Trimming removed 4 bases from V and 4 bases from J, with 17 bases in between. CDR3 sequence: CASSRWGREPYGYTF. The DNA of the CDR3 is TGCGCCAGCAGCCGCTGGGGCAGGGAACCCTATGGCTACACCTTC.

DNA for the CDR3: TGCGCCAGCAGCCAAGATGGTCTAGCGGGGTACAATGAGCAGTTCTTC. Its translation: CASSQDGLAGYNEQFF. The V and J genes are TRBV4-1 and TRBJ2-1; 9 bases map to TRBD2. The CDR3 has 16 amino acids. J gave up 4 bases and V 0 bases, and 4 bases lay outside the gene matches. Germline assignment: CDR1 MGHRA and CDR2 YSYEKL.

This clone has just one count. The chain has TRBV25-1 and TRBJ1-2, with 8 bases matching TRBD1. V trimming: 3 bases; J trimming: 8 bases; junction bases outside the gene matches: 8. This CDR3 region has 14 residues. Germline CDR1 reads MGHDK; CDR2 reads SYGVNS. The CDR3 is CASSDAGQGMGYTF. The CDR3 nucleotides read TGTGCCAGCAGTGATGCTGGACAGGGTATGGGCTACACCTTC.

The V call is TRBV5-1, the J call TRBJ2-2, with TRBD1 matching over 9 bases. The CDR3 is 16 residues long. Looked up from germline, CDR1 is SGHRS and CDR2 is YFSETQ. The trim removed 0 bases at V and 7 bases at J, leaving 7 bases unmatched. The CDR3, as DNA: TGCGCCAGCAGCTTGGACCGGGACAGGGCATTCGGGGAGCTGTTTTTT. Its protein is CASSLDRDRAFGELFF.

This chain's CDR3 is CASSSSGGVDTQYF. CDR3 DNA sequence: TGTGCCAGCAGCTCTAGCGGGGGGGTAGATACGCAGTATTTT. The chain recombines TRBV5-6 with TRBJ2-3, with 12 bases aligning to TRBD2. V trimming: 3 bases; J trimming: 5 bases; junction bases outside the gene matches: 1. CDR1 and CDR2 from the germline V gene are SGHDT and YYEEEE. The CDR3 runs to 14 residues.

In DNA form, the CDR3 reads TGTGCCACCGTGGTGGGGACTTCTGGGTACGAGAACACTGAAGCTTTCTTT. This encodes CATVVGTSGYENTEAFF. The J gene is TRBJ1-1, the V gene TRBV24-1; D is perhaps TRBD1 (5 bases). The V end was cut by 9 bases, the J end by 1 base, with 23 bases between. CDR3 size: 17 residues. Per the germline V gene, CDR1 is KGHDR and CDR2 is SFDVKD.